The 21 T cell receptor beta chains below come from one sample, sequenced in a study of T cells in Graves' hyperthyroidism and ophthalmopathy. Researchers took RNA transcripts and amplified the TCR beta CDR3 regions from them. In the first-round RT-PCR of the TCR CDR3, the HTBI primer set was used. From the multiplex PCR reads, TCRdb called clonotypes with MiXCR, one entry per CDR3 protein. The data show around 600,000 distinct CDR3 sequences, with around 15% seen just once and approximately 3.5% held by the top ten. The specimen sequenced was blood. These receptor sequences come from a woman between 40 and 50 years old with Graves' ophthalmopathy.

This clonotype was observed many times. The chain recombines TRBV12-3 or TRBV12-4 with TRBJ2-2; TRBD2 might be the D (6 bases). Trimming removed 7 bases at V and 6 bases at J, with 15 bases between. The length of the CDR3 is 14 residues. This CDR3 reads CASTILTRSGELFF. CDR3 bases: TGTGCCAGCACCATACTGACTAGATCCGGGGAGCTGTTTTTT.

This clonotype was recorded many times. The chain employs TRBV20-1 and TRBJ2-7; maybe TRBD2 (6 bases). Germline values: CDR1 DFQATT, CDR2 SNEGSKA (reference sequence). V dropped 3 bases and J dropped 3 bases, with 12 bases sitting between them. The CDR3 has 13 residues. The CDR3 nucleotides are TGCAGTGCTAGTTCGGGAGAAGGCTACGAGCAGTACTTC. Translation: CSASSGEGYEQYF.

In this sample, this clonotype turned up many times. The rearrangement uses TRBV20-1 and TRBJ1-1; D gene unclear. The germline V gene encodes CDR1 DFQATT and CDR2 SNEGSKA (reference sequence). Trimming removed 3 bases from V and 0 bases from J, with 11 bases in between. CDR3 length: 14 amino acids. CDR3 DNA sequence: TGCAGTGCTAGGACGGCCGTGATGAACACTGAAGCTTTCTTT. Translating it yields CSARTAVMNTEAFF.

The CDR3 reads CASSVEAGGSDTQYF. CDR3 DNA sequence: TGTGCCAGCAGCGTAGAGGCAGGGGGGTCAGATACGCAGTATTTT. The chain links TRBV9 to TRBJ2-3, with D possibly matching TRBD1 (7 bases). V dropped 0 bases and J dropped 4 bases, with 12 bases sitting between them. Germline CDR1 reads SGDLS; CDR2 reads YYNGEE. CDR3 length: 15 residues.

This clonotype was recorded at least ten times. The chain employs TRBV28 and TRBJ2-7; unclear D gene. Looked up from germline, CDR1 is MDHEN and CDR2 is SYDVKM. The CDR3 extends over 12 amino acids. Trimming removed 6 bases from V and 2 bases from J, with 8 bases in between. The CDR3 region has the DNA TGTGCCAGCAGAGTAAACCCCTACGAGCAGTACTTC. This encodes CASRVNPYEQYF.

This clonotype was found many times. The rearrangement links TRBV6-1 to TRBJ1-1, with D possibly being TRBD1 (6 bases). Looked up from germline, CDR1 is MNHNS and CDR2 is SASEGT. Trimming removed 3 bases at V and 4 bases at J, with 9 bases between. This CDR3 has 13 residues. This CDR3 reads CASSELGGTEAFF. The CDR3 region has the DNA TGTGCCAGCAGTGAGTTAGGGGGCACTGAAGCTTTCTTT.

J is TRBJ1-1 and V is TRBV7-3; D is unclear. CDR1 SGHTA and CDR2 FQGTGA come from the germline V gene. V shed 3 bases and J shed 1 base, with 6 bases lying between them. CDR3 length: 13 amino acids. This CDR3 is CASSFWANTEAFF. For the CDR3, the DNA is TGTGCCAGCAGCTTTTGGGCGAACACTGAAGCTTTCTTT.

V gene TRBV2 combines with J gene TRBJ2-2, with D uncertain. Trimming shortened V by 6 bases and J by 7 bases, and 21 bases separated the two germline ends. This CDR3 has 16 amino acids. Germline V gene lookup returns CDR1 SNHLY and CDR2 FYNNEI. CDR3 sequence: CASRARVTSASGELFF. The CDR3 DNA sequence: TGTGCCAGCAGGGCCCGTGTCACATCAGCAAGCGGGGAGCTGTTTTTT.

The rearrangement links TRBV6-1 to TRBJ1-5, with 9 bases that match TRBD1. Trimming took 3 bases from V and 7 from J; bases not matched to a gene: 10. This CDR3 contains 16 residues. CDR1 and CDR2 from the germline V gene are MNHNS and SASEGT. The CDR3 coding sequence is TGTGCCAGCAGTGACCCCGGGACAGGGATTGGACAGCCCCAGCATTTT. Amino acid sequence: CASSDPGTGIGQPQHF.

This clonotype was seen many times. The chain is built from TRBV18 and TRBJ2-7; weak D call: TRBD1 (5 bases). The CDR3 is made up of 13 amino acids. Trimming pared 6 bases from V and 0 bases from J, leaving 9 bases between. Germline V gives CDR1 KGHSH, CDR2 LQKENI. The CDR3 loop reads CASSHDSSYEQYF. CDR3 nucleotide sequence: TGTGCCAGCTCGCATGACAGCTCCTACGAGCAGTACTTC.

This clonotype was counted between two and nine times. The CDR3 sequence is CASRTRKTANTEAFF. The CDR3 DNA sequence: TGTGCCAGCAGAACCCGGAAGACAGCGAACACTGAAGCTTTCTTT. The chain joins TRBV28 to TRBJ1-1; D perhaps matches TRBD1 (5 bases). V lost 6 bases, J lost 1 base, and 15 bases lay in between. The germline CDR1 and CDR2 sequences are MDHEN and SYDVKM. This CDR3 is 15 amino acids long.

The rearrangement links TRBV3-1 to TRBJ1-6, with D possibly TRBD1 on 5 matching bases. The CDR3 runs to 15 residues. The V gene lost 4 bases and the J gene lost 9 bases, with 16 bases spanning the gap. CDR1 and CDR2 (germline): LGHDT, YNNKEL (reference sequence). In DNA form, the CDR3 reads TGTGCCAGCAGCCGGGGGGTCCTGACGGGTTCACCCCTCCACTTT. Protein product: CASSRGVLTGSPLHF. The full variable domain, completed using reference TRBV3-1 and TRBJ1-6, is DTAVSQTPKYLVTQMGNDKSIKCEQNLGHDTMYWYKQDSKKFLKIMFSYNNKELIINETVPNRFSPKSPDKAHLNLHINSLELGDSAVYFCASSRGVLTGSPLHFGNGTRLTVT.

In its sample, this clonotype was seen a few times. The rearrangement joins TRBV29-1 to TRBJ1-5; D remains unclear. CDR1 is SQVTM and CDR2 is ANQGSEA in the germline V gene. The CDR3 is 13 amino acids. V was trimmed by 2 bases and J by 7 bases, leaving 12 bases between them. As DNA, the CDR3 is TGCAGCGTTGAACTCACTCCGGGGCAGCCCCAGCATTTT. This codes for CSVELTPGQPQHF.

Comments on this clonotype: One base away lies a much larger clone, so this may be a sequencing read error. This chain links TRBV20-1 with TRBJ1-6, with unresolved D. This CDR3 comprises 12 residues. Germline CDR1 reads DFQATT; CDR2 reads SNEGSKA (reference sequence). Trimming shortened V by 0 bases and J by 10 bases, and 7 bases separated the two germline ends. CDR3 in amino acids: CSARDKVSPLHF. CDR3 bases: TGCAGTGCTAGAGATAAGGTATCACCCCTCCACTTT.

This clonotype was found many times. The rearrangement uses TRBV28 and TRBJ2-5; D is perhaps TRBD1 or TRBD2 (7 bases each). Trimming left V 6 bases short and J 4 bases short, with 18 bases between. The CDR3 spans 15 residues. Germline V gene lookup returns CDR1 MDHEN and CDR2 SYDVKM. The DNA for the CDR3 is TGTGCCAGCAGCTCAGGGGGGGCAGGACGAGAGACCCAGTACTTC. Translating it yields CASSSGGAGRETQYF.

This clonotype was counted at least ten times. This chain joins TRBV7-3 and TRBJ2-3; TRBD2 agrees at 7 bases. Germline V gene data show CDR1 as SGHTA and CDR2 as FQGTGA. This CDR3 comprises 14 residues. J gave up 2 bases and V 6 bases, and 5 bases lay outside the gene matches. The CDR3 region is CASSTGLNTDTQYF. The DNA for the CDR3 is TGTGCCAGCAGTACGGGACTAAACACAGATACGCAGTATTTT. The whole variable domain, filled in from reference TRBV7-3 and TRBJ2-3, reads GAGVSQTPSNKVTEKGKYVELRCDPISGHTALYWYRQSLGQGPEFLIYFQGTGAADDSGLPNDRFFAVRPEGSVSTLKIQRTERGDSAVYLCASSTGLNTDTQYFGPGTRLTVL.

Remarks on this clonotype: This could be a read error, since a much larger clone is one nucleotide away. The V and J genes are TRBV27 and TRBJ1-1, with D perhaps TRBD1 (5 bases). The CDR3 consists of 14 residues. Germline loops: CDR1 MNHEY, CDR2 SMNVEV (reference sequence). The V end was cut by 6 bases, the J end by 8 bases, with 19 bases between. CDR3 loop: CASRVRDGVSEAFF. CDR3 sequence (DNA): TGTGCCAGCAGAGTCCGGGACGGGGTTTCCGAAGCTTTCTTT.

This clonotype was seen many times. This chain connects TRBV28 to TRBJ1-1; 7 bases fit TRBD1. The V segment lost 8 bases and the J segment 0 bases; nucleotides outside the gene matches: 3. The germline gives CDR1 MDHEN, CDR2 SYDVKM. This CDR3 spans 13 amino acids. The CDR3 bases are TGTGCCAGCTACAGGGGAATGAACACTGAAGCTTTCTTT. As protein: CASYRGMNTEAFF. Based on the CDR3 plus reference TRBV28 and TRBJ1-1, the full variable domain is DVKVTQSSRYLVKRTGEKVFLECVQDMDHENMFWYRQDPGLGLRLIYFSYDVKMKEKGDIPEGYSVSREKKERFSLILESASTNQTSMYLCASYRGMNTEAFFGQGTRLTVV.

This clonotype was detected a few times. The rearrangement links TRBV6-1 to TRBJ1-6; D unclear. The CDR3 contains 14 residues. V lost 4 bases and J lost 6, with 10 bases in between. CDR1 is MNHNS and CDR2 is SASEGT in the germline V gene. CDR3 amino acids: CASSGGQSNSPLHF. The CDR3 DNA follows: TGTGCCAGCAGTGGAGGGCAGAGTAATTCACCCCTCCACTTT.

This clonotype came up a few times. The V call is TRBV9, the J call TRBJ2-3, with a possible D match to TRBD2 (6 bases). The V end was cut by 7 bases, the J end by 2 bases, with 14 bases between. This CDR3 contains 14 residues. Germline values: CDR1 SGDLS, CDR2 YYNGEE. The CDR3 bases are TGTGCCAGCGGGGGGTACACCTCCACAGATACGCAGTATTTT. It encodes CASGGYTSTDTQYF.

This clonotype was seen more than once but under ten times. V is TRBV9 and J is TRBJ2-7; 8 nucleotides align to TRBD2. V was pared by 2 bases and J by 9 bases, with 10 bases of the junction left unmatched. Germline lookup yields CDR1 SGDLS and CDR2 YYNGEE. The CDR3 consists of 14 residues. The CDR3 nucleotides are TGTGCCAGCAGCGTCGGGACTAGGGAACCCTTGCAGTACTTC. Its translation: CASSVGTREPLQYF.